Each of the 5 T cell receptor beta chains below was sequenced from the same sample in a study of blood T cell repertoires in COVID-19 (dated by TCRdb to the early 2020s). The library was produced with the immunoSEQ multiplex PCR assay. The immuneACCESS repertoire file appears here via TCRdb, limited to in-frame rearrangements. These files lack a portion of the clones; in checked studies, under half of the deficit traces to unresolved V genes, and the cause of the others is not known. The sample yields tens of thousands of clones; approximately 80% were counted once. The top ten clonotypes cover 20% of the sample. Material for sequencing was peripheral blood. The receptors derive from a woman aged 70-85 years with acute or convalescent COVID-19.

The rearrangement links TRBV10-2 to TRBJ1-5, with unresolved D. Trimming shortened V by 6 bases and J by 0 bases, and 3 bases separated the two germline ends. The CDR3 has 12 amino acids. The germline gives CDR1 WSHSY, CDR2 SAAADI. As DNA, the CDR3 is TGCGCCAGCAGACATAGCAATCAGCCCCAGCATTTT. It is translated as CASRHSNQPQHF.

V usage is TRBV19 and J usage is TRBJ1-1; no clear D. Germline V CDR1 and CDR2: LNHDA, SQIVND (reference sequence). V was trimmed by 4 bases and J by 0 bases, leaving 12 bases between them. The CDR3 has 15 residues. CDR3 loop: CASSTSTFVNTEAFF. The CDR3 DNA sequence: TGTGCCAGTAGTACTTCTACTTTTGTGAACACTGAAGCTTTCTTT.

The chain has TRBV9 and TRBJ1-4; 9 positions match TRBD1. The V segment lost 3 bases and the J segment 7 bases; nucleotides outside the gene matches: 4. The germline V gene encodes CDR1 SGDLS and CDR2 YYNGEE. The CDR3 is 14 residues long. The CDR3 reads CASSDGTGREKLFF. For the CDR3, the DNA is TGTGCCAGCAGCGACGGGACAGGGCGTGAAAAACTGTTTTTT.

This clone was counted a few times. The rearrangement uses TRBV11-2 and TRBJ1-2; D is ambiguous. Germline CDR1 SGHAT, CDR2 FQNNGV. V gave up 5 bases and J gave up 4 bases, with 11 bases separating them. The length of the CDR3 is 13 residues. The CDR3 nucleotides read TGTGCCAGCAGCCGCACTGAGCGCTATGGCTACACCTTC. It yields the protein CASSRTERYGYTF. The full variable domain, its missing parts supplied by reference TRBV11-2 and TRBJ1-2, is EAGVAQSPRYKIIEKRQSVAFWCNPISGHATLYWYQQILGQGPKLLIQFQNNGVVDDSQLPKDRFSAERLKGVDSTLKIQPAKLEDSAVYLCASSRTERYGYTFGSGTRLTVV.

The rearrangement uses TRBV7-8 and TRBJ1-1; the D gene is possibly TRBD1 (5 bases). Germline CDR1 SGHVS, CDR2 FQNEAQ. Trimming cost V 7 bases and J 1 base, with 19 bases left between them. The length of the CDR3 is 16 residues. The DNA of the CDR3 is TGTGCCAGCATCCCTAGGTGGGGCAGGGCGAACACTGAAGCTTTCTTT. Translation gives CASIPRWGRANTEAFF.